The 32 T cell receptor beta chains presented below share a single source sample, sequenced in a study of blood T cells in healthy people across ages. The authors ran a second PCR of roughly 6 to 12 cycles using a sample-barcoded 5' primer and a J-beta primer mix. TCRdb re-analysed the 5' RACE reads in MiXCR, keeping a single row per CDR3 protein. Of about 780,000 distinct CDR3 sequences listed, 55% to 65% are singletons. Material: blood. The receptor source for this set is a man in his thirties or forties in good health.

The rearrangement joins TRBV7-3 to TRBJ1-6, with 7 bases matching TRBD1. The germline gives CDR1 SGHTA, CDR2 FQGTGA. The CDR3 has 16 amino acids. Trimming cost V 6 bases and J 9 bases; bases outside gene matches: 14. As DNA, the CDR3 is TGTGCCAGCAGTAAAGACGGGACAGCCTTTGGTTCACCCCTCCACTTT. As protein: CASSKDGTAFGSPLHF.

The chain employs TRBV29-1 and TRBJ2-5; D uncertain. The better agreement between TRBJ2-7 and the DNA end casts doubt on the J call. Germline V CDR1 and CDR2: SQVTM, ANQGSEA. This CDR3 is 12 amino acids long. Written as DNA, the CDR3 is TGCAGCGTTGTAGTCCAAACCTACGAGCAGTACTTC. Translation: CSVVVQTYEQYF.

The chain joins TRBV7-2 to TRBJ1-6, with a possible D match to TRBD1 (5 bases). This CDR3 has 18 residues. With 2 bases removed from V and 4 bases from J, the gap between germline ends came to 18 bases. Germline V gene lookup returns CDR1 SGHTA and CDR2 FQGNSA. The CDR3 spells CASSLNDGGGLYNSPLHF. The DNA for the CDR3 is TGTGCCAGCAGCTTAAACGACGGGGGGGGACTTTATAATTCACCCCTCCACTTT.

This clonotype was observed a few times. This sequence joins TRBV25-1 and TRBJ1-2; D is unclear. This CDR3 is built from 11 residues. Trimming stripped 6 bases from V and 8 bases from J, with 10 bases between. Germline V gene data show CDR1 as MGHDK and CDR2 as SYGVNS. This CDR3 is CASRADGGYTF. DNA for the CDR3: TGTGCCAGCAGGGCAGACGGCGGCTACACCTTC.

The chain joins TRBV29-1 to TRBJ2-2; D remains unclear. Germline V gives CDR1 SQVTM, CDR2 ANQGSEA. V lost 8 bases and J 7 bases, leaving 8 bases between the germline ends. The CDR3 consists of 10 residues. CDR3 sequence: CSPWGGELFF. CDR3 bases: TGCAGCCCCTGGGGCGGGGAGCTGTTTTTT.

This chain uses TRBV6-7 with TRBJ1-5; D ambiguous. TRBV6-7 has ORF status, its function being uncertain. V was cut by 2 bases and J by 0 bases, with 5 bases left in between. This CDR3 is built from 14 residues. CDR3 bases: TGTGCCAGCAGTTACGTGGATAGCAATCAGCCCCAGCATTTT. Its protein product is CASSYVDSNQPQHF.

This clonotype has just a few counts. V and J are TRBV3-1 and TRBJ1-2; no reliable D call. V lost 4 bases, J lost 4 bases, and 13 bases lay in between. Germline V gene sequence: CDR1 LGHDT, CDR2 YNNKEL (reference sequence). There are 14 residues in the CDR3. Written as DNA, the CDR3 is TGTGCCAGCAGCCCCCTATCCTCTAGCTATGGCTACACCTTC. Protein sequence: CASSPLSSSYGYTF. Based on the CDR3 plus reference TRBV3-1 and TRBJ1-2, the full variable domain is DTAVSQTPKYLVTQMGNDKSIKCEQNLGHDTMYWYKQDSKKFLKIMFSYNNKELIINETVPNRFSPKSPDKAHLNLHINSLELGDSAVYFCASSPLSSSYGYTFGSGTRLTVV.

This clonotype was detected only a few times. This chain uses TRBV27 with TRBJ1-5; D is uncertain. The CDR3 sequence is 14 residues long. The V end was cut by 2 bases, the J end by 6 bases, with 11 bases between. The V gene's germline CDR1 is MNHEY and CDR2 SMNVEV (reference sequence). The CDR3 protein is CASSLGQAGQPQHF. The CDR3, as DNA: TGTGCCAGCAGTTTAGGCCAGGCAGGTCAGCCCCAGCATTTT.

V is TRBV6-5 and J is TRBJ2-5; 10 bases are shared with TRBD2. Matching the DNA end better, TRBJ2-7 makes the J call doubtful. CDR3 length: 16 amino acids. Per the germline V gene, CDR1 is MNHEY and CDR2 is SVGAGI. In DNA, the CDR3 is TGTGCCAGCAGTTACTCGAACAGCGGGGGGGACTACGAGCAGTACTTC. It is translated as CASSYSNSGGDYEQYF.

The J gene is TRBJ1-1, the V gene TRBV6-5, with D uncertain. CDR3 length: 15 amino acids. Germline V lookup: CDR1 MNHEY, CDR2 SVGAGI. Trimming took 4 bases from V and 1 from J, leaving 13 bases between them. The CDR3 DNA reads as TGTGCCAGCAGTTCCTATGGTGAAGAGAACACTGAAGCTTTCTTT. Translating gives CASSSYGEENTEAFF.

The gene calls are TRBV6-6 and TRBJ2-3, with 8 positions matching TRBD2. The CDR3 extends over 17 amino acids. V shed 4 bases and J 4 bases; nucleotides not matched to a gene: 13. Germline lookup yields CDR1 MNHNY and CDR2 SVGAGI (reference sequence). The CDR3 reads CASSSGWAGGSADTQYF. The CDR3 bases are TGTGCCAGCAGTTCGGGGTGGGCGGGGGGAAGCGCAGATACGCAGTATTTT.

The chain is built from TRBV5-6 and TRBJ2-1, with a tentative D call TRBD2 (6 bases). This CDR3 spans 15 amino acids. Germline V gene lookup returns CDR1 SGHDT and CDR2 YYEEEE. V lost 3 bases and J 2 bases, leaving 12 bases between the germline ends. The CDR3 sequence is CASSYLARPYNEQFF. The CDR3 region has the DNA TGTGCCAGCAGCTACCTAGCGAGGCCCTACAATGAGCAGTTCTTC.

With regard to this clonotype: The junction does not match germline at one end; this may be a read error. The chain links TRBV4-3 to TRBJ2-5, with D possibly being TRBD2 (5 bases). Gene TRBJ2-7 matches the end of the DNA better, so the J call may be wrong. In germline, CDR1 is LGHNA, CDR2 YSLEER. The CDR3 has 18 amino acids. This CDR3 reads CASNQDPYGGAVSYEQYF. DNA of the CDR3: TGCGCCAGCAACCAAGACCCGTACGGAGGAGCCGTCTCCTACGAGCAGTACTTC.

The rearrangement uses TRBV6-2 or TRBV6-3 and TRBJ2-3, with no clear D. The germline gives CDR1 MNHEY, CDR2 SVGEGT. V was pared by 7 bases and J by 0 bases, with 14 bases between. The CDR3 runs to 15 residues. Written as DNA, the CDR3 is TGTGCCAGCACGATGACACCTACTAGCACAGATACGCAGTATTTT. This translates into CASTMTPTSTDTQYF.

This clonotype was counted a few times. V and J are TRBV5-1 and TRBJ2-1; 9 positions agree with TRBD2. This CDR3 region has 14 residues. Germline lookup yields CDR1 SGHRS and CDR2 YFSETQ. Losses at the gene ends were 4 bases for V and 8 bases for J; bases not matched to a gene: 7. This CDR3 reads CASSRSGGGDEQFF. The CDR3 nucleotides are TGCGCCAGCAGCCGTAGCGGGGGTGGCGATGAGCAGTTCTTC.

V usage is TRBV7-8 and J usage is TRBJ2-3; D gene ambiguous. V was cut by 1 base and J by 3 bases, with 17 bases left in between. The CDR3 sequence is 17 residues long. CDR1 is SGHVS and CDR2 is FQNEAQ in the germline V gene. CDR3 sequence (DNA): TGTGCCAGCAGCTTAGACCTAGTGGGGATGAGTACAGATACGCAGTATTTT. Its protein is CASSLDLVGMSTDTQYF.

The chain couples TRBV20-1 to TRBJ2-5, with D maybe TRBD1 (5 bases). From germline, CDR1 is DFQATT and CDR2 SNEGSKA (reference sequence). This CDR3 contains 12 residues. The ends were cut back, 3 bases at V and 1 base at J, with 6 bases in the middle. The CDR3, as DNA: TGCAGTGCTAGCAGGGCCCAAGAGACCCAGTACTTC. Translated, it gives CSASRAQETQYF.

The CDR3 nucleotides read TGCAGCGTTGCGGGGACAGACTCCTACGAGCAGTACTTC. It yields the protein CSVAGTDSYEQYF. This chain connects TRBV29-1 to TRBJ2-7; TRBD1 matches at 7 bases. Germline V gene sequence: CDR1 SQVTM, CDR2 ANQGSEA. The J segment lost 0 bases and the V segment lost 4 bases, leaving 3 bases of the junction unmatched. The CDR3 has 13 residues.

The chain carries TRBV28 and TRBJ2-1, with 9 bases that match TRBD1. The length of the CDR3 is 15 residues. CDR1 is MDHEN, CDR2 SYDVKM, per germline. V was clipped by 10 bases and J by 7 bases; unmatched bases: 14. CDR3 in amino acids: CATNSGTGRGNEQFF. The CDR3 DNA is TGTGCCACCAATTCCGGGACAGGGAGGGGGAATGAGCAGTTCTTC.

The rearrangement links TRBV4-3 to TRBJ2-2, with a tentative D call TRBD1 (5 bases). Trimming cost V 2 bases and J 1 base, with 14 bases left between them. The CDR3 has 17 amino acids. The germline V gene has CDR1 LGHNA and CDR2 YSLEER. CDR3 sequence: CASSQHQGVGNTGELFF. The CDR3 coding sequence is TGCGCCAGCAGCCAACATCAGGGTGTAGGGAACACCGGGGAGCTGTTTTTT.

V is TRBV20-1 and J is TRBJ2-1; TRBD2 agrees at 8 bases. CDR1 is DFQATT and CDR2 is SNEGSKA in the germline V gene (reference sequence). The V segment lost 8 bases and the J segment 14 bases; nucleotides outside the gene matches: 17. The CDR3 length is 13 residues. In DNA, the CDR3 is TGCAGTCCGGGTAGCGGGGAGGGTAATGGGGAGTTCTTC. This codes for CSPGSGEGNGEFF.

This clonotype was seen only a few times. V and J are TRBV12-3 or TRBV12-4 and TRBJ2-1; 8 positions match TRBD2. With 4 bases clipped from V and 10 bases from J, the junction kept 6 bases outside the gene matches. CDR3 length: 13 residues. CDR3 loop: CASSSAAGEEQFF. In nucleotides, the CDR3 is TGTGCCAGCAGTTCGGCAGCGGGGGAGGAGCAGTTCTTC.

This clonotype was recorded only once. The chain has TRBV15 and TRBJ2-4; no firm D call. TRBJ2-7 explains the end of the DNA better; the J call may be wrong. The CDR3 extends over 13 amino acids. Germline CDR1 LNHNV, CDR2 YYDKDF (reference sequence). CDR3 in amino acids: CATSRPANYEQYF. In DNA form, the CDR3 reads TGTGCCACCAGCAGGCCTGCCAACTACGAGCAGTACTTC.

This clonotype was counted between two and nine times. The chain combines TRBV12-3 or TRBV12-4 with TRBJ2-5; D possibly corresponds to TRBD2 (6 bases). CDR3 length: 14 residues. V was clipped by 5 bases and J by 2 bases, with 12 bases between them. In nucleotides, the CDR3 is TGTGCCAGCAGTCCGACGCGGGGACAAGAGACCCAGTACTTC. It is translated as CASSPTRGQETQYF.

The rearrangement links TRBV25-1 to TRBJ2-7; the D gene is possibly TRBD1 (6 bases). Germline V gene lookup returns CDR1 MGHDK and CDR2 SYGVNS. V lost 4 bases, J lost 0 bases, and 13 bases lay in between. This CDR3 spans 15 amino acids. CDR3 sequence reads: CASSATVGASYEQYF. Written as DNA, the CDR3 is TGTGCCAGCAGTGCTACCGTGGGGGCCTCCTACGAGCAGTACTTC.

This clonotype appeared a few times. The chain joins TRBV19 to TRBJ2-6, with D perhaps TRBD2 (5 bases). Trimming removed 1 base from V and 0 bases from J, with 7 bases in between. Germline CDR1 reads LNHDA; CDR2 reads SQIVND (reference sequence). This CDR3 region has 16 residues. Here the CDR3 DNA reads TGTGCCAGTAGTATAGCCGGACTCTCTGGGGCCAACGTCCTGACTTTC. Its translation: CASSIAGLSGANVLTF.

The gene calls are TRBV7-2 and TRBJ1-2, with no clear D. Per germline, CDR1 SGHTA and CDR2 FQGNSA. The CDR3 spans 13 residues. Trimming pared 7 bases from V and 4 bases from J, leaving 13 bases between. CDR3 amino acids: CASNVGQPYGYTF. For the CDR3, the DNA is TGTGCCAGCAACGTAGGGCAGCCCTATGGCTACACCTTC.

This clonotype was detected only once. V gene TRBV30 combines with J gene TRBJ2-7; TRBD2 aligns across 10 bases. The germline V gene has CDR1 GTSNPN and CDR2 SVGIG (reference sequence). The V gene end was trimmed by 2 bases and the J gene end by 2 bases; junction bases not matched to a gene: 0. The length of the CDR3 is 13 residues. This CDR3 is CAWSTSGTYEQYF. The CDR3 coding sequence is TGTGCCTGGAGTACTAGCGGGACCTACGAGCAGTACTTC. Complete variable domain (other parts from reference TRBV30 and TRBJ2-7): SQTIHQWPATLVQPVGSPLSLECTVEGTSNPNLYWYRQAAGRGLQLLFYSVGIGQISSEVPQNLSASRPQDRQFILSSKKLLLSDSGFYLCAWSTSGTYEQYFGPGTRLTVT.

The chain uses TRBV9 and TRBJ2-3, with TRBD2 identical over 8 bases. This CDR3 has 14 amino acids. The junction had 11 bases not matched to a gene; V was cut back by 6 bases and J by 8 bases. Germline V gene sequence: CDR1 SGDLS, CDR2 YYNGEE. In DNA, the CDR3 is TGTGCCAGCACAGGCGGGGGGCCCGGAGGTACGCAGTATTTT. Protein product: CASTGGGPGGTQYF.

The rearrangement links TRBV7-2 to TRBJ2-1, with D perhaps matching TRBD1 (5 bases). Germline V gives CDR1 SGHTA, CDR2 FQGNSA. The CDR3 has 14 residues. The V end was cut by 3 bases, the J end by 5 bases, with 11 bases between. The DNA of the CDR3 is TGTGCCAGCAGCTTCCGGACAACTAACAATGAGCAGTTCTTC. Translating gives CASSFRTTNNEQFF.

The J gene is TRBJ2-7, the V gene TRBV4-2, with 8 bases lining up with TRBD2. The ends lost 5 bases at V and 3 bases at J; junction bases unmatched: 9. The germline V gene has CDR1 LGHNA and CDR2 YNFKEQ. The CDR3 sequence is 15 residues long. The CDR3, as DNA: TGTGCCAGCAGCGCACTAGGGAGCGGGGGCTACGAGCAGTACTTC. Its protein is CASSALGSGGYEQYF.

The chain uses TRBV7-2 and TRBJ2-1, with D possibly matching TRBD1 (7 bases). The CDR3 is 14 amino acids. The germline V gene encodes CDR1 SGHTA and CDR2 FQGNSA. V lost 2 bases and J 10 bases, leaving 15 bases between the germline ends. The CDR3 protein is CASSLQGGGGEQFF. In DNA form, the CDR3 reads TGTGCCAGCAGCTTACAGGGGGGAGGCGGCGAGCAGTTCTTC.